These 7 T cell receptor beta chains share one sample of origin, sequenced in a study of shared T cell receptors in the human thymus. Some clones are missing from TCRdb's copy, which holds only in-frame ones; the method was immunoSEQ multiplex PCR. Counted here are roughly 660,000 clones, 70% to 90% occurring once; the ten biggest clones make up 0.0095% to 0.011%. Separately, the same data were catalogued under a study of human thymus T cells.

The sample comprised thymocytes. Source of these receptors: a boy younger than two with a congenital heart defect.

The CDR3: CASSFEDPSYEQYF. DNA of the CDR3: TGTGCCAGCAGCTTCGAGGATCCCTCCTACGAGCAGTACTTC. The chain joins TRBV11-2 to TRBJ2-7; D remains ambiguous. V shed 3 bases and J shed 0 bases, with 9 bases lying between them. The CDR3 length is 14 residues. Per the germline V gene, CDR1 is SGHAT and CDR2 is FQNNGV.

The J gene is TRBJ2-3, the V gene TRBV30; 8 bases match TRBD2. From germline, CDR1 is GTSNPN and CDR2 SVGIG (reference sequence). The CDR3 loop spans 15 amino acids. With 2 bases clipped from V and 6 bases from J, the junction kept 10 bases outside the gene matches. CDR3 sequence (DNA): TGTGCCTGGAGTTACCAGAGCGGGACTAGGGATACGCAGTATTTT. It translates to CAWSYQSGTRDTQYF.

This clone was observed a single time. This chain connects TRBV10-3 to TRBJ2-7; tentatively, D is TRBD1 (6 bases). The CDR3 consists of 13 residues. The V and J ends lost 9 bases and 7 bases respectively, with 19 bases between them. Per germline, CDR1 ENHRY and CDR2 SYGVKD. The CDR3 is CAITGTSGGEQYF. In DNA form, the CDR3 reads TGTGCCATAACCGGGACATCCGGCGGGGAGCAGTACTTC.

This chain joins TRBV6-5 and TRBJ1-1; no clear D gene. Trimming cost V 2 bases and J 4 bases, with 14 bases left between them. Looked up from germline, CDR1 is MNHEY and CDR2 is SVGAGI. This CDR3 comprises 15 residues. CDR3 nucleotides: TGTGCCAGCAGTTACGAGCAGACTAAGGCCACTGAAGCTTTCTTT. As protein: CASSYEQTKATEAFF.

The chain is built from TRBV19 and TRBJ1-1; the match to TRBD1 covers 9 bases. This CDR3 spans 17 amino acids. The trim removed 3 bases at V and 3 bases at J, leaving 11 bases unmatched. Looked up from germline, CDR1 is LNHDA and CDR2 is SQIVND (reference sequence). The CDR3 spells CASSMPSGQGLDTEAFF. CDR3 nucleotide sequence: TGTGCCAGTAGTATGCCCTCCGGACAGGGGCTTGACACTGAAGCTTTCTTT. Full variable domain (rest looked up from reference TRBV19 and TRBJ1-1): DGGITQSPKYLFRKEGQNVTLSCEQNLNHDAMYWYRQDPGQGLRLIYYSQIVNDFQKGDIAEGYSVSREKKESFPLTVTSAQKNPTAFYLCASSMPSGQGLDTEAFFGQGTRLTVV.

This chain links TRBV11-2 with TRBJ2-7; perhaps TRBD1 as D (6 bases). This CDR3 comprises 13 residues. V gave up 5 bases and J gave up 2 bases, with 10 bases separating them. CDR1 and CDR2 (germline): SGHAT, FQNNGV. CDR3 sequence: CASSAWGPYEQYF. The CDR3 coding sequence is TGTGCCAGCAGCGCGTGGGGGCCCTACGAGCAGTACTTC.

This clone has a single count. The chain's CDR3 is CASSQGRPNDRVSYEQYF. DNA of the CDR3: TGCGCCAGCAGCCAAGGGCGCCCCAATGACAGAGTCTCCTACGAGCAGTACTTC. This rearrangement joins TRBV4-3 to TRBJ2-7; D is possibly TRBD1 (5 bases). The CDR3 has 18 amino acids. Trimming took off 1 base at V and 0 bases at J, with 19 bases between the two ends. Germline loops: CDR1 LGHNA, CDR2 YSLEER.